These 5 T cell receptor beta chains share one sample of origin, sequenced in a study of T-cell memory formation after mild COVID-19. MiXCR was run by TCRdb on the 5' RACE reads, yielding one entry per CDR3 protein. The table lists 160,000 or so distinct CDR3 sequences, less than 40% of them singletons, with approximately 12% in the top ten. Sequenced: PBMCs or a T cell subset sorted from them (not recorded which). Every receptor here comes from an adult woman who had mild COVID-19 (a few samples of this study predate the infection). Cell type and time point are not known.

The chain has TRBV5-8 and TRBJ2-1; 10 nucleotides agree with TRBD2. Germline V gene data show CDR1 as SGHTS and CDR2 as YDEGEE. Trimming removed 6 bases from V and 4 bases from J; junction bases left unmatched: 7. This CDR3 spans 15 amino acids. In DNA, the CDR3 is TGTGCCAGCACGGTCCTAGCGGGAGCTTACAATGAGCAGTTCTTC. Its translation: CASTVLAGAYNEQFF.

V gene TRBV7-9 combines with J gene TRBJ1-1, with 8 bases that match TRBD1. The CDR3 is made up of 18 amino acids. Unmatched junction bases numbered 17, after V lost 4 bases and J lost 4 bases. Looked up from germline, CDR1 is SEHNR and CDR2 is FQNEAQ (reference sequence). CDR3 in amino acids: CASSSQAGWGQGATEAFF. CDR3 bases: TGTGCCAGCAGCTCCCAGGCCGGATGGGGCCAGGGGGCCACTGAAGCTTTCTTT.

This CDR3 is CASSSAGTASWYGYTF. The CDR3 DNA follows: TGTGCCAGCAGCTCAGCCGGGACAGCTTCTTGGTATGGCTACACCTTC. The chain employs TRBV12-3 or TRBV12-4 and TRBJ1-2; 7 bases match TRBD1. This CDR3 comprises 16 residues. Trimming cost V 6 bases and J 5 bases; bases outside gene matches: 15.

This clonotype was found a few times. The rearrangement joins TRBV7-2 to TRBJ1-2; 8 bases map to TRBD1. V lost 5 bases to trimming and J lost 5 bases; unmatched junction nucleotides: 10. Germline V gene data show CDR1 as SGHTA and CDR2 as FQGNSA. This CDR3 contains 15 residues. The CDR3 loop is CASSPGTGLGYGYTF. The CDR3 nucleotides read TGTGCCAGCAGCCCCGGGACAGGCCTCGGTTATGGCTACACCTTC.

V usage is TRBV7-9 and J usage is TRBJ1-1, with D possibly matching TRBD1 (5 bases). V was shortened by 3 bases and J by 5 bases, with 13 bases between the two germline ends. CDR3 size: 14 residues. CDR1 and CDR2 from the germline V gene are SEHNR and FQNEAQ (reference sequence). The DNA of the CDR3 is TGTGCCAGCAGCTTGGAGGGGAGGTTGACTGAAGCTTTCTTT. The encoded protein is CASSLEGRLTEAFF.